The present TCR beta chain was sequenced within a study of T-cell reconstitution after alpha-beta-depleted transplantation in children. Findings and caveats of the study: T-cell counts and diversity at one year post-transplant came mainly from newly produced T cells. As was reported, about two months after transplant, alpha-beta T cells came from several hundred expanded graft clones. Diversity of TCRbeta at day 60 was high in some patients, arising from surviving recipient T cells and thymic progenitors.

The CDR3 spans 12 residues. Looked up from germline, CDR1 is MNHEY and CDR2 is SVGAGI. The ends were cut back, 0 bases at V and 4 bases at J, with 3 bases in the middle. This clonotype was counted many times. Its matching antigen is unknown. As it was prepared, the TCRbeta library received unique molecular identifiers. MiXCR, run by TCRdb on the PCR reads, gives a single entry per CDR3 protein. Counted here are about 250,000 distinct CDR3 sequences, roughly a quarter occurring once; the ten biggest clones make up about 5%. The source material was PBMCs, mostly from graft donor cells, sampled 360 days after TCRalphabeta/CD19-depleted stem cell transplant. The chain carries TRBV6-5 and TRBJ2-5; no clear D. This TCR derives from a female patient between 2 and 15 years old who had a stem cell transplant for congenital amegakaryocytic thrombocytopenia, so the T cells may come from the graft donor. The CDR3 here is CASSYSGETQYF. The CDR3 DNA reads as TGTGCCAGCAGTTACTCTGGAGAGACCCAGTACTTC.